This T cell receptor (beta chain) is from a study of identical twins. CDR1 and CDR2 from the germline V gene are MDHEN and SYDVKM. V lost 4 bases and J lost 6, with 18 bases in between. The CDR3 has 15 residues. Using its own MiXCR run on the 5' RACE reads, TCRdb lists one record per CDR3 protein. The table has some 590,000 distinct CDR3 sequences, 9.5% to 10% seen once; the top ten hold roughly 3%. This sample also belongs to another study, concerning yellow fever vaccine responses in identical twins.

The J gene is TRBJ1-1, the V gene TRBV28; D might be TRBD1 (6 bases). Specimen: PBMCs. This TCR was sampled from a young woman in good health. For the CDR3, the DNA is TGTGCCAGCAGTTCCCCGTGGGGGGGGGCGGCTGAAGCTTTCTTT. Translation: CASSSPWGGAAEAFF.